This T cell receptor (beta chain) came from a study of cytotoxic CD8 clonotypes in ibrutinib-treated CLL. Study-level information: Average yields of 255,043 productive templates and 75,000 to 100,000 productive rearrangements characterized the samples. Study results and limitations: Public clonotypes were uncommon and contracted or stayed stable on treatment. Clonality increased with ibrutinib response but returned toward baseline at progression.

The planned depth of sequencing spanned 1 in 200,000 to 1 in 1 million T cells. Assay used: immunoSEQ multiplex PCR; TCRdb lists only in-frame clones, some missing. The data show 60,000 to 75,000 clones, roughly nine tenths seen once. Germline-derived CDR1 and CDR2 are SGHNT and YENEEA. This CDR3 has 15 amino acids. V lost 5 bases, J lost 2 bases, and 13 bases lay in between. This clone is a singleton in its sample. Antigen specificity is unknown. V gene TRBV11-3 combines with J gene TRBJ1-3; D may be TRBD1 (6 bases). Specimen: PBMCs, collected after 12 months of ibrutinib treatment. The TCR sequence derives from a human donor with chronic lymphocytic leukemia. In nucleotides, the CDR3 is TGTGCCAGCAGCGCGCGGGGGGACACTGGAAACACCATATATTTT. Its protein is CASSARGDTGNTIYF.